This entry lists 4 T cell receptor beta chains sequenced from one sample in a study of human T cells and chemical hapten exposure (dated by TCRdb to about 2021). Library preparation employed RACE. Sequencing was carried out with a NextSeq 500. In TCRdb, the public reads were trimmed at Q25 with fastp and aligned with MiXCR, with productive beta chains retained. Entries that share a CDR3 protein sequence are merged under the most common genes and DNA. The sample profile shows 250,000 to 300,000 distinct CDR3 sequences; approximately 7.5% of them were found once. Roughly 1.2% of the sample belongs to the ten largest clones. In the paper's terms, the time point label means: pre-sensitization, week 0. The label giving this sample's treatment or condition can be read as: therapeutic diphenylcyclopropenone sensitization with weekly scalp DPC. Sequences were derived from whole blood, sampled in connection with sensitization to the hapten diphenylcyclopropenone (DPC). Receptor source: a man aged 18 to 30 with alopecia areata. Some clones in this sample may be carry-over from other donors' samples.

Only a few counts were recorded for this clonotype. This chain connects TRBV12-3 or TRBV12-4 to TRBJ2-1; D unresolved. The V and J ends lost 3 bases and 2 bases respectively, with 11 bases between them. This CDR3 comprises 15 residues. CDR3 loop: CASSFTGDPYNEQFF. Here the CDR3 DNA reads TGTGCCAGCAGTTTCACTGGGGATCCCTACAATGAGCAGTTCTTC.

The chain links TRBV4-2 to TRBJ1-4; D is uncertain. Trimming stripped 5 bases from V and 2 bases from J, with 15 bases between. CDR1 LGHNA and CDR2 YNFKEQ come from the germline V gene. The CDR3 runs 16 residues. Here the CDR3 DNA reads TGTGCCAGCAGCAGAGAGGGTACCGGGACTAATGAAAAACTGTTTTTT. Encoded protein: CASSREGTGTNEKLFF.

The CDR3 region is CASSLWAAGYTF. CDR3 coding DNA: TGTGCCAGCAGCTTGTGGGCAGCCGGCTACACCTTC. The V gene is TRBV5-6, the J gene TRBJ1-2; D is unclear. The CDR3 spans 12 residues. The germline V gene encodes CDR1 SGHDT and CDR2 YYEEEE. V gave up 1 base and J gave up 8 bases, with 9 bases separating them.

The sample holds a few counts of this clonotype. The J gene is TRBJ2-2, the V gene TRBV4-3, with 7 bases fitting TRBD2. Germline CDR1 and CDR2: LGHNA and YSLEER. This CDR3 is 17 amino acids long. With 0 bases clipped from V and 2 bases from J, the junction kept 6 bases outside the gene matches. The CDR3 DNA reads as TGCGCCAGCAGCCAAGAGGGGGGAGGGGTCAACACCGGGGAGCTGTTTTTT. Its translation: CASSQEGGGVNTGELFF.